This T cell receptor (beta chain) is drawn from a study of T-cell memory formation after mild COVID-19. Study conclusions and caveats: Clones shrinking between day 15 and 85 showed a balanced CD4/CD8 split, and those that grew later tilted toward CD4+.

V was pared by 6 bases and J by 7 bases, with 5 bases of the junction left unmatched. CDR1 and CDR2 from the germline V gene are MDHEN and SYDVKM. The CDR3 sequence is 14 residues long. From 5'RACE with constant-segment primers came TCR alpha and TCR beta cDNA libraries that carried sample barcodes and UMIs. TCRdb re-derived calls from the 5' RACE reads in MiXCR, one entry per CDR3 protein. The sample has roughly 130,000 distinct CDR3 sequences, about a sixth seen once. As for this clonotype: Its antigen is unknown.

What was sequenced was PBMCs or a T cell subset sorted from them (not recorded which). V gene TRBV28 combines with J gene TRBJ1-4; 10 bases fit TRBD1. The sequence was collected from a man younger than 35 who had mild COVID-19 (a few samples of this study predate the infection). Cell type and time point are not known. CDR3 region: CASSLTGGSEKLFF. For the CDR3, the DNA is TGTGCCAGCAGCCTGACAGGGGGCAGTGAAAAACTGTTTTTT. The full variable domain, in which reference TRBV28 and TRBJ1-4 provide the parts outside the CDR3, is DVKVTQSSRYLVKRTGEKVFLECVQDMDHENMFWYRQDPGLGLRLIYFSYDVKMKEKGDIPEGYSVSREKKERFSLILESASTNQTSMYLCASSLTGGSEKLFFGSGTQLSVL.